This T cell receptor (beta chain) was observed in a study of blood T cell repertoires in COVID-19. Study-level background: Spain, Italy and the United States supplied samples that represented acute and convalescent COVID-19.

TCRdb's copy holds only in-frame clones and misses some; the assay was immunoSEQ multiplex PCR. The sample yields about 300,000 clones, 85% to 90% seen once. Trimming left V 1 base short and J 6 bases short, with 12 bases between. This CDR3 has 14 residues. Germline CDR1 is SGHAT and CDR2 is FQDESV (reference sequence). The receptor was isolated from a woman aged 25 to 39 with COVID-19, enrolled during active disease. The material sequenced was peripheral blood. The chain recombines TRBV11-1 with TRBJ1-2; D uncertain. The CDR3: CASSLDLITDGYTF. The CDR3 nucleotides are TGTGCCAGCAGCTTAGACCTAATTACGGATGGCTACACCTTC.